The clone carrying this TCR beta chain turned up a few times. Its antigen remains unidentified. The CDR3 runs to 14 residues. J lost 6 bases, V lost 4 bases, and 9 bases had no gene match. The germline V gene has CDR1 SGHRS and CDR2 YFSETQ. These data originate in a study of cytomegalovirus exposure and HLA in healthy donors. Findings of the study overall: TCR beta sequences reportedly predicted the HLA-A and HLA-B alleles of most subjects accurately. A later analysis showed TCR association rates differing by HLA locus, peaking at DRB1 and lowest at HLA-C.

The PCR used 60 Vbeta and 13 Jbeta primers. This table comes from immunoSEQ multiplex PCR, and its TCRdb copy is limited to in-frame clones, with some not included. The sample includes about 140,000 clones, around 80% of them seen just once. Sequenced input: PBMCs. V gene TRBV5-1 combines with J gene TRBJ2-7, with 8 bases identical to TRBD2. The clonotype originates from a man aged 40-55 years in good health and CMV-seropositive. CDR3: CASSRGLVPGEQYF. The CDR3 region has the DNA TGCGCCAGCAGCCGGGGACTAGTACCAGGCGAGCAGTACTTC.